Below, 2 T cell receptor beta chains from the same sample are listed, as sequenced in a study of technical replicates of blood from several donors. Measured with immunoSEQ multiplex PCR; TCRdb has only the in-frame clones, and not every one. This sample has about 83,000 clones, with 85% to 95% found just once. Sequenced: T cells isolated from PBMCs. Every receptor here comes from a human donor in good health.

The chain recombines TRBV9 with TRBJ1-4; maybe TRBD1 (6 bases). The CDR3 totals 14 residues. Germline CDR1 SGDLS, CDR2 YYNGEE. Trimming left V 3 bases short and J 7 bases short, with 13 bases between. The CDR3 coding sequence is TGTGCCAGCAGCGCCGGGGGGGCGAGTGAAAAACTGTTTTTT. Translation gives CASSAGGASEKLFF.

CDR3 protein: CASSATGVGANVLTF. CDR3 sequence (DNA): TGTGCCAGCAGTGCCACAGGGGTCGGGGCCAACGTCCTGACTTTC. The chain employs TRBV6-5 and TRBJ2-6; 7 bases agree with TRBD1. J gave up 4 bases and V 5 bases, and 5 bases lay outside the gene matches. CDR3 length: 15 residues. Germline V gene sequence: CDR1 MNHEY, CDR2 SVGAGI.